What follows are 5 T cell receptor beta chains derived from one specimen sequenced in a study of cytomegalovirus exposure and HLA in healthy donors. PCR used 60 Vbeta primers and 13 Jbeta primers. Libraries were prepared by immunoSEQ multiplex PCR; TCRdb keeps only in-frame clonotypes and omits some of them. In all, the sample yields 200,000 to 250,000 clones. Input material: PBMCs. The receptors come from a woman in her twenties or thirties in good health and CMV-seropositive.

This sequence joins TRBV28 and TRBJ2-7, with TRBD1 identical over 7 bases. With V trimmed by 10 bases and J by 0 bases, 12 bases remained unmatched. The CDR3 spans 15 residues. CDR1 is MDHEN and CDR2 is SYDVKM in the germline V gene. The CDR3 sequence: CATSWGQTHSYEQYF. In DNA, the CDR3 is TGTGCCACCTCGTGGGGACAGACCCACTCCTACGAGCAGTACTTC.

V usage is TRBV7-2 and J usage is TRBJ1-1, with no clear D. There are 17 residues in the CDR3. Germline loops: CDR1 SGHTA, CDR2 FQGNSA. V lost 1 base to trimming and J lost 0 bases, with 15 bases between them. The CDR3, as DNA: TGTGCCAGCAGCTTAGTGGCATCCTTTTCCATGAACACTGAAGCTTTCTTT. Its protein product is CASSLVASFSMNTEAFF.

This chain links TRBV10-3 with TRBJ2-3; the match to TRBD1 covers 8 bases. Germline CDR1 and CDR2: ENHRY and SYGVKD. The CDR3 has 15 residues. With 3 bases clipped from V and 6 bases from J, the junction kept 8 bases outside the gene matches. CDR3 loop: CAISEGQGRMDTQYF. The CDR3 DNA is TGTGCCATCAGTGAAGGACAGGGTAGGATGGATACGCAGTATTTT.

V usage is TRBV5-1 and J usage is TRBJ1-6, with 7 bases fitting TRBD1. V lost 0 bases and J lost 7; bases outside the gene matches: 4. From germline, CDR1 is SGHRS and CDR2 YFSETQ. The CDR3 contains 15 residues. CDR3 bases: TGCGCCAGCAGCTTGGGTACAGGGGCGAATTCACCCCTCCACTTT. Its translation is CASSLGTGANSPLHF.

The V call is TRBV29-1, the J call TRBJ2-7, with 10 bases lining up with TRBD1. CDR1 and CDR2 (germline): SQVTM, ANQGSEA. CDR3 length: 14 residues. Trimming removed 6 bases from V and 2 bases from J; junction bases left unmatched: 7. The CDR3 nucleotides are TGCAGCGTGACAGGGGGCAAAGTTACCTACGAGCAGTACTTC. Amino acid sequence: CSVTGGKVTYEQYF.